This passage covers 7 T cell receptor beta chains from one sample sequenced in a study of cytomegalovirus exposure and HLA in healthy donors. The PCR was carried out with 60 Vbeta primers and 13 Jbeta primers. Method: immunoSEQ multiplex PCR; TCRdb's copy keeps in-frame clones and lacks some. The top ten clones hold approximately 1.6% of a sample with around 160,000 clones, around 73% of them seen once. The specimen sequenced was PBMCs. All receptors derive from a woman aged 18-29 years in good health and CMV-seronegative.

The J gene is TRBJ2-1, the V gene TRBV4-2; 7 bases are shared with TRBD1. V gave up 3 bases and J gave up 0 bases; unmatched junction bases: 11. The CDR3 length is 18 residues. Per germline, CDR1 LGHNA and CDR2 YNFKEQ. CDR3 coding DNA: TGTGCCAGCAGCCAGCCCCAGGACAGGCTGTACTCCTACAATGAGCAGTTCTTC. Translated, it gives CASSQPQDRLYSYNEQFF.

This clone was detected a few times. V gene TRBV7-9 combines with J gene TRBJ1-1; D not certain. In germline, CDR1 is SEHNR, CDR2 FQNEAQ (reference sequence). Trimming stripped 5 bases from V and 0 bases from J, with 13 bases between. This CDR3 is 15 amino acids long. The CDR3 reads CASSRGWQMNTEAFF. In nucleotides, the CDR3 is TGTGCCAGCAGCCGAGGATGGCAAATGAACACTGAAGCTTTCTTT.

CDR3 sequence: CASSLIVLAGGNEQFF. For the CDR3, the DNA is TGTGCCAGCAGCTTAATTGTGCTAGCGGGGGGTAATGAGCAGTTCTTC. This rearrangement joins TRBV7-8 to TRBJ2-1, with TRBD2 matching over 11 bases. The germline V gene has CDR1 SGHVS and CDR2 FQNEAQ. V was clipped by 2 bases and J by 7 bases; unmatched bases: 7. The CDR3 totals 16 residues.

In this sample, this clone turned up a few times. This chain uses TRBV19 with TRBJ1-4; D might be TRBD1 (6 bases). Germline V gene data show CDR1 as LNHDA and CDR2 as SQIVND (reference sequence). The CDR3 is 14 residues long. Between the trimmed V and J ends, which lost 0 bases and 4 bases, there was a span of 6 bases. CDR3 DNA sequence: TGTGCCAGTAGTATAGACAGGGGTAATGAAAAACTGTTTTTT. Its protein product is CASSIDRGNEKLFF.

With regard to this clone: Compared with germline, one end of the junction differs, possibly owing to a read error. The V gene is TRBV5-4, the J gene TRBJ2-3; 10 nucleotides line up with TRBD1. Germline V gene data show CDR1 as SGHNT and CDR2 as YYREEE (reference sequence). This CDR3 has 16 amino acids. Here the CDR3 reads CASRTGDRGPTDMQYF. As DNA, the CDR3 is TGTGCCAGCAGGACCGGGGACAGGGGACCCACAGATATGCAGTATTTT.

The chain has TRBV7-9 and TRBJ2-3; no firm D call. Trimming left V 5 bases short and J 4 bases short, with 4 bases between. The CDR3 runs 11 residues. Germline V gene lookup returns CDR1 SEHNR and CDR2 FQNEAQ (reference sequence). In nucleotides, the CDR3 is TGTGCCAGCAGCACTCCAGATACGCAGTATTTT. Translation: CASSTPDTQYF.

This clone was counted between two and nine times. This chain links TRBV5-1 with TRBJ2-5, with TRBD2 matching over 12 bases. This CDR3 has 18 residues. Trimming at V came to 5 bases and at J to 3 bases, leaving 14 bases not matched to a gene. Germline CDR1 reads SGHRS; CDR2 reads YFSETQ. CDR3 protein: CASRVVPSGGAREETQYF. CDR3 nucleotide sequence: TGCGCCAGCAGGGTTGTGCCTAGCGGGGGGGCCAGGGAAGAGACCCAGTACTTC.